This T cell receptor beta chain was identified during a study of early T cells in non-severe SARS-CoV-2 infection. In this sample, this clonotype turned up a few times. TCRdb fed the 5' RACE reads into MiXCR, producing one record per CDR3 protein. Seen here are tens of thousands of distinct CDR3 sequences, around an eighth observed once, and the top ten hold 6% to 7.5%. The germline CDR1 and CDR2 sequences are SNHLY and FYNNEI. Trimming removed 4 bases at V and 4 bases at J, with 14 bases between. The CDR3 length is 14 residues. V and J are TRBV2 and TRBJ2-7, with D perhaps TRBD1 or TRBD2 (5 bases each). The sequencing sample was made of whole blood. The TCR sequence derives from an adult who was a healthcare worker with PCR-confirmed SARS-CoV-2 infection or an uninfected control (not recorded which). CDR3 in amino acids: CASSAGRGGYEQYF. The CDR3 bases are TGTGCCAGCAGTGCCGGACGTGGGGGATACGAGCAGTACTTC.